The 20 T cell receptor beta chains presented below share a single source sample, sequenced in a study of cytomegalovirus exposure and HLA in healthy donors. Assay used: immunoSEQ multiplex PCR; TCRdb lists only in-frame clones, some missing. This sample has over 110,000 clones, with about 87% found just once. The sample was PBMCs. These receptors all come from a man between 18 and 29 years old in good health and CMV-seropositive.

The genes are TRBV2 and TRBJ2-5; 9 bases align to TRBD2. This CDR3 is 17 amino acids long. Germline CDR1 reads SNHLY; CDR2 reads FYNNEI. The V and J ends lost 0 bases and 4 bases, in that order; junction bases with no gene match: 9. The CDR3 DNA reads TGTGCCAGCAGTGAAGCGGGGTTGCGGGGGGGCCGAGAGACCCAGTACTTC. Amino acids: CASSEAGLRGGRETQYF.

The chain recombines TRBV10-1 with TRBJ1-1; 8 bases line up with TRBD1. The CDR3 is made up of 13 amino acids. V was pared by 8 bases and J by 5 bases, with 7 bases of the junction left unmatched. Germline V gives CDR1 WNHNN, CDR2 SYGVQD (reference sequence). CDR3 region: CASSDDRGTEAFF. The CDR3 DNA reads TGCGCCAGCTCCGACGACAGGGGTACTGAAGCTTTCTTT.

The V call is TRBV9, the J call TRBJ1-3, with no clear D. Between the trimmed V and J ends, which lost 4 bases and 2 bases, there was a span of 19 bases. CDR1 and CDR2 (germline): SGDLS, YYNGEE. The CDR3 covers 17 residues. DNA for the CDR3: TGTGCCAGCAGCTCCCAAGGCGGATCGCTGACTGGAAACACCATATATTTT. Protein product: CASSSQGGSLTGNTIYF.

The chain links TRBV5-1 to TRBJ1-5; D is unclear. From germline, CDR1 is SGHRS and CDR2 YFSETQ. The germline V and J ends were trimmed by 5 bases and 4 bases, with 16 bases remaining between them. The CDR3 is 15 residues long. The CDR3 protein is CASRPGGGRNQPQHF. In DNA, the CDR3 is TGCGCCAGCAGACCCGGCGGAGGGCGGAATCAGCCCCAGCATTTT.

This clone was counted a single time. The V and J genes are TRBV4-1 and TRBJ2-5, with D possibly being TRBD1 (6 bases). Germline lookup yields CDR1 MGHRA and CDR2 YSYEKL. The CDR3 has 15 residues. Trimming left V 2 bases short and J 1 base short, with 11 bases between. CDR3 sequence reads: CASSQYDRFQETQYF. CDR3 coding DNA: TGCGCCAGCAGCCAATACGACAGGTTCCAAGAGACCCAGTACTTC.

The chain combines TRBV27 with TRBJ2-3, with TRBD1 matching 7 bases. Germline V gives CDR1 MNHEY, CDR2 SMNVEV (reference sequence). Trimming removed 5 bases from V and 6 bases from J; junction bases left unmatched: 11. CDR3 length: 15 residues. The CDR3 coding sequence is TGTGCCAGCAGTGCTAGTCCCGGGACAGTGGATACGCAGTATTTT. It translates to CASSASPGTVDTQYF.

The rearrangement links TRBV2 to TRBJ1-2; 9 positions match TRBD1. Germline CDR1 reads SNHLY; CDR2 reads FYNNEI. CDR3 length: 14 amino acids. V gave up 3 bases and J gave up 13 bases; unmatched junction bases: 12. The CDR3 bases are TGTGCCAGCAGTGACCCGGGACAGGGCTATGGGGGCACCTTC. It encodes CASSDPGQGYGGTF.

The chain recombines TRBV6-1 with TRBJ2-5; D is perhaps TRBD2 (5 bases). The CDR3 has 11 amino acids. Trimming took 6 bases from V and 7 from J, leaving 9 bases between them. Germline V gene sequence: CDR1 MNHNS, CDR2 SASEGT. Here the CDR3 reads CASRGSGTQYF. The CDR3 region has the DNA TGTGCCAGCAGGGGGAGTGGGACCCAGTACTTC.

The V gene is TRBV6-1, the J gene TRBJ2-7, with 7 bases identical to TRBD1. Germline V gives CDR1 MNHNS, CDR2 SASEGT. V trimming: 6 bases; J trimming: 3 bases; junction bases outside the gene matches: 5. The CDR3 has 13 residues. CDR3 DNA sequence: TGTGCCAGCAGAGGGGGCAGCCGCTACGAGCAGTACTTC. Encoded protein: CASRGGSRYEQYF.

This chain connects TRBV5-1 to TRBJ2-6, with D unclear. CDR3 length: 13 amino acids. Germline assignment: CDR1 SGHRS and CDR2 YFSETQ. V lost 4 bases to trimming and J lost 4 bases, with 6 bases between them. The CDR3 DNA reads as TGCGCCAGCAGCCCGTTCGGGGCCAACGTCCTGACTTTC. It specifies CASSPFGANVLTF.

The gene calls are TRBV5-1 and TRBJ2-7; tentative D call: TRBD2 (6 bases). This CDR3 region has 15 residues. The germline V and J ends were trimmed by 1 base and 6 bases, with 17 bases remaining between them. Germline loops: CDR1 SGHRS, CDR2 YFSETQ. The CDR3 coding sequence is TGCGCCAGCAGCTTGAAGATCGGGGGAGCCGCCGAGCAGTACTTC. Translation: CASSLKIGGAAEQYF. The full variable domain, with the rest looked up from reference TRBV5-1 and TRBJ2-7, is KAGVTQTPRYLIKTRGQQVTLSCSPISGHRSVSWYQQTPGQGLQFLFEYFSETQRNKGNFPGRFSGRQFSNSRSEMNVSTLELGDSALYLCASSLKIGGAAEQYFGPGTRLTVT.

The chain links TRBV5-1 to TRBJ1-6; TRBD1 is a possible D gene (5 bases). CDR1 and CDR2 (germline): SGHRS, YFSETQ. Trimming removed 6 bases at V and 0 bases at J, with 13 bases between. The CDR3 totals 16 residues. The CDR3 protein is CASKDTELSYNSPLHF. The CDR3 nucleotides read TGCGCCAGCAAGGACACGGAACTCTCCTATAATTCACCCCTCCACTTT. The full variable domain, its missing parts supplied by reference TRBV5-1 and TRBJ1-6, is KAGVTQTPRYLIKTRGQQVTLSCSPISGHRSVSWYQQTPGQGLQFLFEYFSETQRNKGNFPGRFSGRQFSNSRSEMNVSTLELGDSALYLCASKDTELSYNSPLHFGNGTRLTVT.

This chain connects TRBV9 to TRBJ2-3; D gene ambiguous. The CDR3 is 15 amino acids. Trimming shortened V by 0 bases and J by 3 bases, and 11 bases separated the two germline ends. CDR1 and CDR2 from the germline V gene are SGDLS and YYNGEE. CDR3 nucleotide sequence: TGTGCCAGCAGCGTAGGTTTACAGCCGACAGATACGCAGTATTTT. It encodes CASSVGLQPTDTQYF.

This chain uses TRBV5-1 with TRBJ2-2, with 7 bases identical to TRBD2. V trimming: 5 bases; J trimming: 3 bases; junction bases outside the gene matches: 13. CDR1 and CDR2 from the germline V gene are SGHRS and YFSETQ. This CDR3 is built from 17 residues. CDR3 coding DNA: TGCGCCAGCAGGGGAGCTAGCGGAGGGCGGGACACCGGGGAGCTGTTTTTT. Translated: CASRGASGGRDTGELFF.

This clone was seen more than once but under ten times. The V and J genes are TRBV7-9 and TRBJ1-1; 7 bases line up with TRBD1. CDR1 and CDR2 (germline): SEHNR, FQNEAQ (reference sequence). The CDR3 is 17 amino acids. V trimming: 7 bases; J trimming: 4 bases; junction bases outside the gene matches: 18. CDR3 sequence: CASNGPRPGGMGTEAFF. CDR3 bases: TGTGCCAGCAATGGACCGCGGCCAGGGGGTATGGGCACTGAAGCTTTCTTT.

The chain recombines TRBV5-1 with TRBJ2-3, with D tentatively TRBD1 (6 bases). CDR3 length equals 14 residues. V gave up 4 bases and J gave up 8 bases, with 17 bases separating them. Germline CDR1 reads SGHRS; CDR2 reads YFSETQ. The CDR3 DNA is TGCGCCAGCAGCGACAGGATGAACACGGGTACGCAGTATTTT. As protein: CASSDRMNTGTQYF.

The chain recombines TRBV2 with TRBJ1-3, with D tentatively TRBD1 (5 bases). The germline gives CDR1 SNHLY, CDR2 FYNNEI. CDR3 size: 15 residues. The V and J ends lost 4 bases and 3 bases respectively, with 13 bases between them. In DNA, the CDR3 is TGTGCCAGCAGTGTACAGGCCTTGAGTGGAAACACCATATATTTT. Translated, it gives CASSVQALSGNTIYF.

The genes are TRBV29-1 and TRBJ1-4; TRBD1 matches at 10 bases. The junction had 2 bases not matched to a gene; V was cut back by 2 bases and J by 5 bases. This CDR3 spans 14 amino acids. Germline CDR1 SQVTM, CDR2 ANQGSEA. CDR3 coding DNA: TGCAGCGTTGAACGGACAGGGGGAAATGAAAAACTGTTTTTT. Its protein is CSVERTGGNEKLFF.

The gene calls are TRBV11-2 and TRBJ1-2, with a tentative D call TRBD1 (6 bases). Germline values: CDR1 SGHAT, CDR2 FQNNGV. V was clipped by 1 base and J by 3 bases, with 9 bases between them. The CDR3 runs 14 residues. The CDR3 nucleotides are TGTGCCAGCAGCTTAGTTCCAGGGGACTATGGCTACACCTTC. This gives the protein CASSLVPGDYGYTF.

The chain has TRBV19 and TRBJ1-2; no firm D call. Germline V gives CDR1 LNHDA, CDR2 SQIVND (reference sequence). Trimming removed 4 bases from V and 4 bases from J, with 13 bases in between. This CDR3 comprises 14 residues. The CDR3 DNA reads TGTGCCAGTAGTACTTCGCAGACGGGCTATGGCTACACCTTC. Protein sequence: CASSTSQTGYGYTF. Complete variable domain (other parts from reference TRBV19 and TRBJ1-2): DGGITQSPKYLFRKEGQNVTLSCEQNLNHDAMYWYRQDPGQGLRLIYYSQIVNDFQKGDIAEGYSVSREKKESFPLTVTSAQKNPTAFYLCASSTSQTGYGYTFGSGTRLTVV.